The rows below give T cell receptor beta chains drawn from one sample of a study of cytomegalovirus exposure and HLA in healthy donors. Clones were sequenced by immunoSEQ multiplex PCR, and TCRdb holds only the in-frame ones, with some missing. Among about 160,000 clones listed, 82% were seen once. Sequenced material: PBMCs. Every receptor here comes from a girl aged 5 to 17 in good health and CMV-seropositive. CDR3s include the opening cysteine and the closing phenylalanine or tryptophan. D genes are given only for firm matches. A row's size may be missing; if present it is once, few, many or a size class.

v_gene,j_gene,abundance,d_gene,len,CDR3aa,CDR3nt
TRBV27,TRBJ2-5,NA,NA,12,CASRADEETQYF,TGTGCCAGCAGAGCGGATGAGGAGACCCAGTACTTC
TRBV5-4,TRBJ2-7,NA,NA,13,CASSSPGSREQYF,TGTGCCAGCAGCTCGCCCGGGTCCCGCGAGCAGTACTTC
TRBV18,TRBJ2-3,once,TRBD1,13,CASSPGTADTQYF,TGTGCCAGCTCACCCGGGACAGCGGATACGCAGTATTTT
TRBV2,TRBJ2-4,NA,TRBD2,17,CASKPSGRNPGKNIQYF,TGTGCCAGCAAGCCCAGCGGGAGGAACCCGGGCAAAAACATTCAGTACTTC
TRBV27,TRBJ1-1,few,NA,15,CASSPIYPGGTEAFF,TGTGCCAGCAGTCCTATTTACCCGGGCGGGACTGAAGCTTTCTTT
TRBV14,TRBJ1-2,NA,NA,16,CASSHWGRGINYGYTF,TGTGCCAGCAGCCACTGGGGACGGGGGATCAACTATGGCTACACCTTC
TRBV27,TRBJ2-1,few,NA,14,CASSLGQTYNEQFF,TGTGCCAGCAGTTTAGGACAGACCTACAATGAGCAGTTCTTC
TRBV28,TRBJ1-1,NA,NA,17,CASSPSGLGNLNTEAFF,TGTGCCAGCAGTCCTTCGGGGTTGGGTAATTTGAACACTGAAGCTTTCTTT
TRBV2,TRBJ1-4,NA,NA,14,CASGRVSANEKLFF,TGTGCCAGCGGCCGGGTTTCGGCTAATGAAAAACTGTTTTTT
TRBV5-4,TRBJ2-1,NA,TRBD2,15,CASRVGLAGAGEQFF,TGTGCCAGCAGAGTGGGACTAGCGGGAGCTGGCGAGCAGTTCTTC
TRBV7-9,TRBJ2-3,few,TRBD2,11,CASSAGVSQYF,TGTGCCAGCAGCGCGGGGGTGTCGCAGTATTTT
TRBV7-6,TRBJ1-1,NA,TRBD1,14,CASSMGQLNTEAFF,TGTGCCAGCAGCATGGGACAGCTGAACACTGAAGCTTTCTTT
TRBV4-3,TRBJ2-7,NA,NA,14,CASSQLPSSYEQYF,TGCGCCAGCAGCCAATTGCCGAGCTCCTACGAGCAGTACTTC
TRBV29-1,TRBJ2-1,NA,TRBD2,14,CSVGLADTYNEQFF,TGCAGCGTTGGGCTAGCGGACACCTACAATGAGCAGTTCTTC
TRBV5-4,TRBJ2-3,NA,NA,15,CASSEPGTSTDTQYF,TGTGCCAGCAGCGAACCCGGGACTAGCACAGATACGCAGTATTTT
TRBV28,TRBJ2-7,NA,NA,13,CASSLSTTYEQYF,TGTGCCAGCAGTTTATCCACGACATACGAGCAGTACTTC
TRBV25-1,TRBJ2-1,NA,NA,13,CASSEFQGGEQFF,TGTGCCAGCAGTGAATTTCAAGGCGGTGAGCAGTTCTTC
TRBV27,TRBJ2-3,NA,TRBD1,14,CASSFGQGWGTQYF,TGTGCCAGCAGTTTTGGACAGGGTTGGGGTACGCAGTATTTT
TRBV28,TRBJ1-1,NA,TRBD1,13,CASGTGGGTEAFF,TGTGCCAGCGGGACAGGGGGGGGCACTGAAGCTTTCTTT
TRBV29-1,TRBJ1-2,NA,TRBD1,12,CSVWTGDYGYTF,TGCAGCGTCTGGACAGGGGACTATGGCTACACCTTC
TRBV10-2,TRBJ2-1,NA,TRBD2,16,CASSEPQTSGDNEQFF,TGCGCCAGCAGTGAGCCTCAGACTAGCGGAGACAATGAGCAGTTCTTC
TRBV2,TRBJ2-3,NA,NA,14,CASTADTRTDTQYF,TGTGCCAGCACCGCAGACACTCGCACAGATACGCAGTATTTT
TRBV29-1,TRBJ1-2,NA,NA,11,CSVEARVGYTF,TGCAGCGTTGAAGCCAGGGTTGGCTACACCTTC
TRBV4-1,TRBJ2-5,NA,TRBD1,17,CASSQAGDSTFQETQYF,TGCGCCAGCAGCCAAGCCGGGGACAGCACCTTCCAAGAGACCCAGTACTTC
TRBV28,TRBJ1-2,NA,NA,15,CASHLNDQGWYGYTF,TGTGCCAGTCACTTAAATGACCAGGGCTGGTATGGCTACACCTTC
TRBV5-8,TRBJ1-5,NA,NA,17,CASIPGFSWWSNQPQHF,TGTGCCAGCATCCCGGGTTTTTCCTGGTGGAGCAATCAGCCCCAGCATTTT
TRBV5-1,TRBJ2-1,NA,NA,16,CASSQGGLTGNNEQFF,TGCGCCAGCAGCCAGGGCGGCCTTACAGGGAACAATGAGCAGTTCTTC
TRBV18,TRBJ1-1,NA,TRBD1,14,CASSPWTGATEAFF,TGTGCCAGCTCACCATGGACAGGGGCCACTGAAGCTTTCTTT
TRBV2,TRBJ2-7,NA,TRBD1,13,CASSPQGAGEQYF,TGTGCCAGCAGTCCACAGGGGGCGGGCGAGCAGTACTTC
TRBV19,TRBJ2-7,few,TRBD1,14,CASSLADRGYEQYF,TGTGCCAGTAGTCTTGCGGACAGGGGATACGAGCAGTACTTC
TRBV10-2,TRBJ2-7,few,NA,12,CASMGGAHEQYF,TGCGCCAGCATGGGGGGGGCCCACGAGCAGTACTTC
TRBV29-1,TRBJ1-2,NA,NA,12,CSVQNLGGGYTF,TGCAGCGTTCAAAACCTCGGGGGTGGCTACACCTTC
TRBV29-1,TRBJ2-5,NA,TRBD1,15,CSVEDRASLGETQYF,TGCAGCGTTGAGGACAGGGCCTCACTCGGGGAGACCCAGTACTTC
TRBV2,TRBJ2-5,NA,TRBD2,13,CASGSGGQETQYF,TGTGCCAGCGGTAGCGGGGGGCAAGAGACCCAGTACTTC
TRBV2,TRBJ1-2,NA,TRBD1,14,CASSRMGQEYGYTF,TGTGCCAGCAGCCGAATGGGACAGGAATATGGCTACACCTTC
TRBV11-2,TRBJ2-7,few,NA,16,CASSLVRGRLGDEQYF,TGTGCCAGCAGCTTAGTGCGGGGGCGCCTCGGAGACGAGCAGTACTTC
TRBV19,TRBJ2-2,NA,NA,16,CAVTSYGGSNTGELFF,TGTGCCGTTACTTCCTACGGGGGTTCGAACACCGGGGAGCTGTTTTTT
TRBV9,TRBJ2-2,NA,TRBD1,18,CASSVDPRTGPNTGELFF,TGTGCCAGCAGCGTAGACCCGAGGACAGGGCCGAACACCGGGGAGCTGTTTTTT
TRBV28,TRBJ2-2,NA,NA,14,CASSLVPGTGELFF,TGTGCCAGCAGTTTAGTTCCGGGCACCGGGGAGCTGTTTTTT
TRBV18,TRBJ1-2,NA,NA,15,CASSPSGRKNYGYTF,TGTGCCAGCTCACCGTCAGGGAGGAAAAACTATGGCTACACCTTC
TRBV21-1,TRBJ1-1,few,NA,11,CASTGDTEAFF,TGTGCCAGCACAGGGGACACTGAAGCTTTCTTT
TRBV6-5,TRBJ1-1,once,NA,13,CASSLGQYTEAFF,TGTGCCAGCAGTCTAGGACAGTACACTGAAGCTTTCTTT
TRBV4-1,TRBJ2-7,NA,TRBD1,15,CASSHPGQISYEQYF,TGCGCCAGCAGCCACCCGGGACAGATCTCCTACGAGCAGTACTTC
TRBV27,TRBJ1-4,NA,NA,16,CATALKVDSHNEKLFF,TGTGCCACCGCGCTGAAAGTCGACAGCCATAATGAAAAACTGTTTTTT
TRBV19,TRBJ2-2,few,TRBD1,16,CASSPLDRGDTGELFF,TGTGCCAGTAGTCCCCTAGACAGGGGGGACACCGGGGAGCTGTTTTTT
TRBV5-4,TRBJ2-1,NA,NA,15,CASSLGPSYYNEQFF,TGTGCCAGCAGCTTGGGCCCCTCCTATTACAATGAGCAGTTCTTC
TRBV5-4,TRBJ2-1,NA,NA,14,CASSRGTSYNEQFF,TGTGCCAGCAGCCGGGGTACTTCCTACAATGAGCAGTTCTTC
TRBV7-9,TRBJ1-5,NA,NA,16,CASSPGSVGDYQPQHF,TGTGCCAGCAGCCCTGGGTCGGTCGGGGATTATCAGCCCCAGCATTTT
TRBV29-1,TRBJ1-2,NA,NA,14,CSVDNRELSGQSTF,TGCAGCGTTGATAACAGGGAACTAAGTGGGCAGAGCACCTTC
TRBV2,TRBJ2-7,once,NA,14,CASSGENPLYEQYF,TGTGCCAGCAGTGGGGAGAATCCCCTTTACGAGCAGTACTTC
TRBV2,TRBJ2-1,few,NA,15,CASNRVSSSYNEQFF,TGTGCCAGCAACAGGGTCTCAAGCTCCTACAATGAGCAGTTCTTC
TRBV6-5,TRBJ1-1,NA,TRBD1,15,CASSYNTGGDTEAFF,TGTGCCAGCAGTTATAACACAGGGGGTGACACTGAAGCTTTCTTT
TRBV15,TRBJ2-5,NA,TRBD2,17,CATSRIAGGHPQETQYF,TGTGCCACCAGCAGAATAGCGGGAGGGCACCCCCAAGAGACCCAGTACTTC